The 5 T cell receptor beta chains in this list originate from one sample, sequenced in a study of shared clonotypes between healthy human individuals (dated by TCRdb to the early 2020s). Library preparation used the immunoSEQ multiplex PCR assay. TCRdb holds this immuneACCESS table with in-frame rearrangements only. Some clones are missing; in checked studies, unresolved V genes explain under half, and the rest has no known cause. The table for this sample lists some 1.5 million clones; roughly 96% of them were counted only once. The ten most abundant clones make up roughly 1.1% of the sample. Sequencing input: naive CD4+ T cells sorted from blood. What the cell subset or site label conveys for this sample: CD45RA+ positively selected. The receptors were sampled from a man aged 30-40 years in good health.

This rearrangement joins TRBV7-8 to TRBJ2-1; 7 bases match TRBD1. The germline V gene encodes CDR1 SGHVS and CDR2 FQNEAQ. The trim removed 6 bases at V and 1 base at J, leaving 9 bases unmatched. This CDR3 has 16 residues. CDR3 DNA: TGTGCCAGCAGTTATACAGGGGCAATATCCTACAATGAGCAGTTCTTC. This encodes CASSYTGAISYNEQFF. Looking up the rest from reference TRBV7-8 and TRBJ2-1 gives the full variable domain: GAGVSQSPRYKVAKRGQDVALRCDPISGHVSLFWYQQALGQGPEFLTYFQNEAQLDKSGLPSDRFFAERPEGSVSTLKIQRTQQEDSAVYLCASSYTGAISYNEQFFGPGTRLTVL.

The gene calls are TRBV19 and TRBJ2-1; the match to TRBD2 covers 16 bases. This CDR3 has 21 residues. The germline V gene has CDR1 LNHDA and CDR2 SQIVND (reference sequence). Trimming removed 5 bases from V and 0 bases from J; junction bases left unmatched: 13. DNA for the CDR3: TGTGCCAGTAGTGCGATACCCCGAGGGACTAGCGGGAGGGCCTCCTACAATGAGCAGTTCTTC. Translating gives CASSAIPRGTSGRASYNEQFF.

The chain carries TRBV10-2 and TRBJ2-1, with D unresolved. Trimming pared 3 bases from V and 9 bases from J, leaving 6 bases between. The CDR3 loop spans 11 amino acids. Germline CDR1 WSHSY, CDR2 SAAADI. The CDR3 nucleotides are TGCGCCAGCAGTGAACGTGGTGAGCAGTTCTTC. This encodes CASSERGEQFF.

This rearrangement joins TRBV7-9 to TRBJ1-5; 10 bases line up with TRBD1. The CDR3 totals 14 residues. Germline V gives CDR1 SEHNR, CDR2 FQNEAQ (reference sequence). J lost 6 bases, V lost 6 bases, and 5 bases had no gene match. DNA for the CDR3: TGTGCCAGCAGTTTGACAGGGGGCCTTCAGCCCCAGCATTTT. It yields the protein CASSLTGGLQPQHF. The full variable domain, rest sourced from reference TRBV7-9 and TRBJ1-5, is DTGVSQNPRHKITKRGQNVTFRCDPISEHNRLYWYRQTLGQGPEFLTYFQNEAQLEKSRLLSDRFSAERPKGSFSTLEIQRTEQGDSAMYLCASSLTGGLQPQHFGDGTRLSIL.

V is TRBV10-3 and J is TRBJ2-4; the D is unclear. The V end lost 3 bases, the J end lost 1 base, and 10 bases lay between the germline ends. CDR1 ENHRY and CDR2 SYGVKD come from the germline V gene. The CDR3 runs to 15 residues. CDR3 coding DNA: TGTGCCATCAGTGAACGAGACACGGCCAAAAACATTCAGTACTTC. This codes for CAISERDTAKNIQYF.